The rows below give T cell receptor beta chains drawn from one sample of a study of cytomegalovirus exposure and HLA in healthy donors. Here immunoSEQ multiplex PCR was the method, and the copy in TCRdb shows in-frame clones only, minus some. The sample shows about 130,000 clones, roughly nine tenths of them seen only once. The sample was PBMCs. The receptors here all came from a woman younger than 30 in good health and CMV-seropositive. Both conserved end residues are part of each CDR3. Each record gives: clone size, J gene, D gene, V gene, CDR3 protein, CDR3 DNA. The D gene is left open where the match is weak. Clone size is given for some rows only: seen once, a few or many times, or a class if the clone is expanded.

size: once
J: TRBJ2-7
D: TRBD1
V: TRBV5-4
CDR3: CASSLGQGAGGAYEQYF
DNA: TGTGCCAGCAGCCTCGGACAGGGGGCCGGTGGCGCCTACGAGCAGTACTTC

size: .
J: TRBJ1-1
D: .
V: TRBV4-1
CDR3: CASSQTIPAADTEAFF
DNA: TGCGCCAGCAGCCAGACGATCCCGGCCGCGGACACTGAAGCTTTCTTT

size: .
J: TRBJ2-7
D: .
V: TRBV18
CDR3: CASSPPGPGAYEQYF
DNA: TGTGCCAGCTCACCACCGGGGCCGGGAGCCTACGAGCAGTACTTC

size: .
J: TRBJ2-1
D: TRBD2
V: TRBV4-2
CDR3: CASSQSGGAHNEQFF
DNA: TGTGCCAGCAGCCAGAGCGGGGGGGCCCACAATGAGCAGTTCTTC

size: once
J: TRBJ2-7
D: .
V: TRBV28
CDR3: CASTWGGLNYEQYF
DNA: TGTGCCAGCACTTGGGGGGGCCTAAACTACGAGCAGTACTTC

size: .
J: TRBJ2-2
D: TRBD1
V: TRBV11-2
CDR3: CASSATGALVYTGELFF
DNA: TGTGCCAGCAGCGCCACAGGGGCCCTGGTATACACCGGGGAGCTGTTTTTT

size: once
J: TRBJ2-3
D: .
V: TRBV27
CDR3: CASSLSGGTTDTQYF
DNA: TGTGCCAGCAGTTTGTCCGGGGGAACGACAGATACGCAGTATTTT

size: .
J: TRBJ2-1
D: .
V: TRBV2
CDR3: CASSQLPYNEQFF
DNA: TGTGCCAGCAGCCAACTTCCCTACAATGAGCAGTTCTTC

size: .
J: TRBJ2-2
D: TRBD2
V: TRBV6-5
CDR3: CASSYRNGRSTGELFF
DNA: TGTGCCAGCAGTTACCGAAACGGGAGGAGCACCGGGGAGCTGTTTTTT

size: .
J: TRBJ2-3
D: .
V: TRBV5-1
CDR3: CASRVGPDTQYF
DNA: TGCGCCAGCAGGGTGGGGCCAGATACGCAGTATTTT

size: .
J: TRBJ1-2
D: TRBD1
V: TRBV28
CDR3: CASSVRDRVLPYGYTF
DNA: TGTGCCAGCAGTGTACGGGACAGGGTGCTTCCCTATGGCTACACCTTC

size: .
J: TRBJ2-5
D: .
V: TRBV29-1
CDR3: CSVEAAAQETQYF
DNA: TGCAGCGTTGAAGCGGCGGCCCAAGAGACCCAGTACTTC

size: .
J: TRBJ2-2
D: TRBD2
V: TRBV28
CDR3: CASSPGLAGGSGELFF
DNA: TGTGCCAGCAGTCCGGGACTAGCGGGGGGTTCGGGGGAGCTGTTTTTT

size: .
J: TRBJ2-5
D: TRBD1
V: TRBV6-6
CDR3: CASRIDREETQYF
DNA: TGTGCCAGCAGGATAGACAGGGAAGAGACCCAGTACTTC

size: .
J: TRBJ1-5
D: .
V: TRBV7-2
CDR3: CASSQGFGNQPQHF
DNA: TGTGCCAGCAGCCAGGGGTTTGGCAATCAGCCCCAGCATTTT

size: .
J: TRBJ2-5
D: .
V: TRBV28
CDR3: CASSLGANQETQYF
DNA: TGTGCCAGCAGTTTAGGGGCAAATCAAGAGACCCAGTACTTC

size: .
J: TRBJ2-5
D: TRBD2
V: TRBV9
CDR3: CASSAETSGVGETQYF
DNA: TGTGCCAGCAGCGCGGAGACTAGCGGGGTTGGAGAGACCCAGTACTTC

size: .
J: TRBJ2-5
D: .
V: TRBV5-1
CDR3: CASSLPGHPDRQETQYF
DNA: TGCGCCAGCAGTCTTCCCGGCCACCCAGACAGACAAGAGACCCAGTACTTC

size: .
J: TRBJ2-5
D: .
V: TRBV5-1
CDR3: CASSSGDQETQYF
DNA: TGCGCCAGCAGCTCAGGGGATCAAGAGACCCAGTACTTC

size: .
J: TRBJ1-1
D: .
V: TRBV7-9
CDR3: CASSFTGNTEAFF
DNA: TGTGCCAGCAGCTTTACAGGGAACACTGAAGCTTTCTTT

size: .
J: TRBJ2-5
D: .
V: TRBV4-3
CDR3: CASSQDQGTDYAETQYF
DNA: TGCGCCAGCAGCCAAGATCAAGGGACTGACTATGCGGAGACCCAGTACTTC

size: few
J: TRBJ1-2
D: .
V: TRBV14
CDR3: CASSLVLTGDNWNYGYTF
DNA: TGTGCCAGCAGCCTAGTTCTTACAGGCGATAACTGGAACTATGGCTACACCTTC

size: .
J: TRBJ1-5
D: .
V: TRBV28
CDR3: CASSLSGGHQPQHF
DNA: TGTGCCAGCAGTTTGTCCGGGGGGCATCAGCCCCAGCATTTT

size: .
J: TRBJ1-5
D: .
V: TRBV30
CDR3: CAWSPEGNQPQHF
DNA: TGTGCCTGGAGTCCAGAGGGAAATCAGCCCCAGCATTTT

size: .
J: TRBJ1-5
D: TRBD1
V: TRBV28
CDR3: CASGDQGASQPQHF
DNA: TGTGCCAGCGGGGATCAGGGGGCTTCTCAGCCCCAGCATTTT

size: .
J: TRBJ2-1
D: .
V: TRBV29-1
CDR3: CSVESGGYNEQFF
DNA: TGCAGCGTTGAAAGTGGCGGGTACAATGAGCAGTTCTTC

size: .
J: TRBJ1-1
D: .
V: TRBV6-1
CDR3: CASTPREGGTEAFF
DNA: TGTGCCAGCACCCCTCGGGAGGGGGGCACTGAAGCTTTCTTT

size: .
J: TRBJ2-7
D: TRBD1
V: TRBV6-1
CDR3: CASSGGQARLVYRSYEQYF
DNA: TGTGCCAGCAGTGGGGGACAGGCACGCCTGGTATATCGCTCCTACGAGCAGTACTTC

size: .
J: TRBJ1-1
D: .
V: TRBV16
CDR3: CASSQSGRANEAFF
DNA: TGTGCCAGCAGCCAATCAGGCAGGGCCAATGAAGCTTTCTTT

size: .
J: TRBJ1-1
D: TRBD1
V: TRBV27
CDR3: CASSYGTANEAFF
DNA: TGTGCCAGCAGTTACGGGACAGCTAATGAAGCTTTCTTT

size: few
J: TRBJ1-2
D: .
V: TRBV5-1
CDR3: CASSLGSGVDGYTF
DNA: TGCGCCAGCAGCTTGGGGAGCGGGGTAGATGGCTACACCTTC

size: .
J: TRBJ2-7
D: TRBD2
V: TRBV6-5
CDR3: CASRRTSGSSYEQYF
DNA: TGTGCCAGCAGGCGGACTAGCGGGAGCTCCTACGAGCAGTACTTC

size: .
J: TRBJ2-2
D: .
V: TRBV5-5
CDR3: CASSSYPTQNTGELFF
DNA: TGTGCCAGCAGCTCCTACCCGACTCAAAACACCGGGGAGCTGTTTTTT

size: .
J: TRBJ2-3
D: .
V: TRBV5-1
CDR3: CASSLDGQTTDTQYF
DNA: TGCGCCAGCAGCCTAGACGGACAAACCACAGATACGCAGTATTTT

size: .
J: TRBJ1-5
D: TRBD1
V: TRBV2
CDR3: CASSQGARSYSNQPQHF
DNA: TGTGCCAGCAGCCAGGGGGCGAGGTCCTATAGCAATCAGCCCCAGCATTTT

size: .
J: TRBJ2-2
D: .
V: TRBV11-2
CDR3: CASSSTVTGELFF
DNA: TGTGCCAGCAGCTCGACAGTGACCGGGGAGCTGTTTTTT

size: .
J: TRBJ1-1
D: .
V: TRBV19
CDR3: CASIQNTEAFF
DNA: TGTGCCAGTATACAGAACACTGAAGCTTTCTTT

size: .
J: TRBJ2-5
D: TRBD2
V: TRBV19
CDR3: CASRTGGEETQYF
DNA: TGTGCCAGTAGAACGGGGGGGGAAGAGACCCAGTACTTC

size: .
J: TRBJ2-2
D: .
V: TRBV5-1
CDR3: CASSLRSRSETNTGELFF
DNA: TGCGCCAGCAGCTTGAGGAGTCGGTCCGAAACGAACACCGGGGAGCTGTTTTTT

size: .
J: TRBJ2-5
D: TRBD2
V: TRBV4-3
CDR3: CASSQDRGGYETQYF
DNA: TGCGCCAGCAGCCAAGATCGGGGGGGCTACGAGACCCAGTACTTC

size: few
J: TRBJ2-7
D: .
V: TRBV6-6
CDR3: CASTQSGTYEQYF
DNA: TGTGCCAGCACCCAATCGGGTACCTACGAGCAGTACTTC

size: once
J: TRBJ1-2
D: .
V: TRBV25-1
CDR3: CASSVRTAENGNYGYTF
DNA: TGTGCCAGCAGTGTCCGGACAGCGGAAAATGGAAACTATGGCTACACCTTC